Sequencing of this T cell receptor (beta chain) was carried out in a study of shared clonotypes between healthy human individuals. About this clone itself: Antigen specificity is unknown.

Profiled with immunoSEQ multiplex PCR; TCRdb holds only in-frame clones, not every one. In the table there are about 2 million clones, approximately 95% of which are singletons. This CDR3 has 17 residues. Unmatched junction bases numbered 9, after V lost 4 bases and J lost 2 bases. CDR1 and CDR2 from the germline V gene are GTSNPN and SVGIG (reference sequence). As defined, naive CD8 cells were CD45RO-negative and positively selected for CCR7, with terminally differentiated effector memory CD45RA+ cells excluded. Broader study findings: Sampling covered nothing but blood. Tissue TCR repertoires likely differ from those found in blood. It was observed that 5% to 6% of naive CD4 clonotypes were shared across a few donors.

The receptor was derived from a man between 18 and 35 years old in good health. Sequencing used naive CD8+ T cells sorted from blood. This rearrangement joins TRBV30 to TRBJ2-1; 12 bases match TRBD1. CDR3 in amino acids: CAWTNAGQGATYNEQFF. The CDR3 nucleotides read TGTGCCTGGACAAACGCGGGACAGGGGGCGACCTACAATGAGCAGTTCTTC. Supplemented by reference TRBV30 and TRBJ2-1, the full variable domain reads SQTIHQWPATLVQPVGSPLSLECTVEGTSNPNLYWYRQAAGRGLQLLFYSVGIGQISSEVPQNLSASRPQDRQFILSSKKLLLSDSGFYLCAWTNAGQGATYNEQFFGPGTRLTVL.